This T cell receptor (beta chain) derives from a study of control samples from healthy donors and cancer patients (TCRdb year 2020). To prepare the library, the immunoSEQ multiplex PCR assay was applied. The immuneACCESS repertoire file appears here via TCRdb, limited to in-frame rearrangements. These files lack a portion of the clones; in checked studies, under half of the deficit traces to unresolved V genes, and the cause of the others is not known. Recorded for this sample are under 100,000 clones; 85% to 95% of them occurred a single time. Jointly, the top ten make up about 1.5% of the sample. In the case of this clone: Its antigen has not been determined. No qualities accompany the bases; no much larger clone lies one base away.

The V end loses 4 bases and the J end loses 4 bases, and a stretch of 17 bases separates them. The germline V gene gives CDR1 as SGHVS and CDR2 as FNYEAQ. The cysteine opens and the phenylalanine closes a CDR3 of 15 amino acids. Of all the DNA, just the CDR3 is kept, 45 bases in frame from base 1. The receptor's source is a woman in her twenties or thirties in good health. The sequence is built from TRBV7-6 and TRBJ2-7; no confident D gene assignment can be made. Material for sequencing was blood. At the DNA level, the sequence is TGTGCCAGCAGCTCAGAGACGGCTCCGCGGTACGAGCAGTACTTC. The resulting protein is CASSSETAPRYEQYF.